The rows below give T cell receptor beta chains drawn from one sample of a study of blood T cell repertoires in COVID-19. This table comes from immunoSEQ multiplex PCR, and its TCRdb copy is limited to in-frame clones, with some not included. This table holds roughly 180,000 clones, 85% to 90% found once. Sample: peripheral blood. These receptors were obtained from a man younger than 35 with acute or convalescent COVID-19. Each CDR3 is given without its conserved first and last residue. Each record gives: V gene, J gene, CDR3 protein.

V: TRBV5-1; J: TRBJ1-4; CDR3: ASSLLSVDNEKLF
V: TRBV4-2; J: TRBJ2-7; CDR3: ASTEGGEQY
V: TRBV24-1; J: TRBJ2-3; CDR3: ATSDFFLSDTQY
V: TRBV10-3; J: TRBJ1-2; CDR3: AISESGGDRVYGYT
V: TRBV5-4; J: TRBJ1-4; CDR3: ASSSGQGDEKLF
V: TRBV19; J: TRBJ1-2; CDR3: ASSGSLAGFNFRYGYT
V: TRBV3-1/TRBV3-2; J: TRBJ1-6; CDR3: ASSQDLRTARGQPLH
V: TRBV29-1; J: TRBJ1-5; CDR3: SVGQGAGQPQH
V: TRBV5-1; J: TRBJ2-5; CDR3: ASSLDLGGTQY
V: TRBV28; J: TRBJ1-6; CDR3: ASSLAGSSNSPLH
V: TRBV28; J: TRBJ2-2; CDR3: ASSETGTRKGELF
V: TRBV12-5; J: TRBJ2-7; CDR3: ASAPEADYEQY
V: TRBV9; J: TRBJ2-3; CDR3: ASSVVASTDTQY
V: TRBV12-5; J: TRBJ2-1; CDR3: ASGRGQGAYNEQF
V: TRBV5-1; J: TRBJ2-2; CDR3: ASSLDRTGGELF
V: TRBV7-3; J: TRBJ2-1; CDR3: ASSGNRGREQF
V: TRBV27; J: TRBJ2-1; CDR3: ASSRKTGGLDEQF